This T cell receptor beta chain was sequenced for a study of spatial heterogeneity in lung cancer. Turning to the study itself: As counted in raw reads, each unique TCR and UMI combination appeared more than ten times on average.

This clonotype was seen repeatedly, ten times or more. This beta chain was picked up by a library intended for alpha chains and is off target, so its count carries little meaning. The CDR3 consists of 17 residues. In germline, CDR1 is MNHEY, CDR2 SMNVEV (reference sequence). Germline trimming cut 4 bases from V and 5 bases from J; bases unmatched to any gene: 8. The presence of a unique molecular identifier marked each TCR cDNA molecule. TCRdb used MiXCR to reprocess the 5' RACE reads, holding one entry per CDR3 protein. This sample yields some 7,000 distinct CDR3 sequences, of which more than 6% are seen a single time; around four fifths belongs to the top ten. Indicated time point: sample taken at primary tumor resection. Whole RNA, isolated from tumor, nontumor lung or frozen PBMC, was sequenced without prior sorting. The donor population consisted of some 70 patients with untreated, early-stage non-small cell lung cancer.

The specimen was PBMCs, collected at surgery. The chain couples TRBV27 to TRBJ2-2; 12 nucleotides align to TRBD2. The receptor was isolated from a male donor with early-stage non-small cell lung cancer. The CDR3: CASSYRASGRVTGELFF. CDR3 DNA: TGTGCCAGCAGTTATAGAGCTAGCGGGAGGGTGACCGGGGAGCTGTTTTTT.